Below, 28 T cell receptor beta chains from the same sample are listed, as sequenced in a study of OX40 agonist ivuxolimab in advanced cancers. Repertoires were generated with immunoSEQ multiplex PCR, while TCRdb's copy carries only in-frame clones and drops some. This sample has some 80,000 clones, with around 90% found just once. Specimen: CD4+ or CD8+ T cells sorted from blood, collected in a trial of the OX40 agonist ivuxolimab. These receptors originate from an adult with an advanced solid tumor such as melanoma, head and neck, liver or kidney cancer.

The chain is built from TRBV25-1 and TRBJ1-1; D is perhaps TRBD1 (5 bases). V lost 3 bases and J 1 base, leaving 9 bases between the germline ends. Germline CDR1 MGHDK, CDR2 SYGVNS. CDR3 size: 14 residues. CDR3 residues: CASSEGRTNTEAFF. DNA for the CDR3: TGTGCCAGCAGTGAGGGACGGACGAACACTGAAGCTTTCTTT.

The V call is TRBV19, the J call TRBJ2-3; D ambiguous. With 5 bases removed from V and 4 bases from J, the gap between germline ends came to 7 bases. The CDR3 extends over 12 amino acids. Germline lookup yields CDR1 LNHDA and CDR2 SQIVND (reference sequence). CDR3 residues: CASSLFADTQYF. The CDR3 DNA is TGTGCCAGTAGTCTTTTTGCAGATACGCAGTATTTT.

J is TRBJ2-5 and V is TRBV21-1; TRBD2 reflects the table's D call only, with no check against the DNA. TRBV21-1 is assigned pseudogene status. The CDR3 contains 16 residues. This chain's CDR3 is CASSTSLAGGGETQYF. The DNA of the CDR3 is TGTGCCAGCAGCACGTCTCTGGCGGGGGGAGGGGAGACCCAGTACTTC.

This clone was seen once. This chain links TRBV7-9 with TRBJ1-1, with D unclear. Germline values: CDR1 SEHNR, CDR2 FQNEAQ (reference sequence). This CDR3 has 14 amino acids. The V end was cut by 2 bases, the J end by 1 base, with 8 bases between. The CDR3 bases are TGTGCCAGCAGCTTATTCGCAGAGAACACTGAAGCTTTCTTT. This translates into CASSLFAENTEAFF.

The V gene is TRBV10-3, the J gene TRBJ1-4, with D possibly being TRBD1 (6 bases). The V gene lost 2 bases and the J gene lost 8 bases, with 15 bases spanning the gap. The germline gives CDR1 ENHRY, CDR2 SYGVKD. CDR3 length: 15 residues. CDR3 in DNA: TGTGCCATCAGTGAGAACAGGGAGGGAGGAGAAAAACTGTTTTTT. The encoded protein is CAISENREGGEKLFF.

The V gene is TRBV11-2, the J gene TRBJ2-7; D unresolved. V lost 1 base and J 2 bases, leaving 9 bases between the germline ends. CDR1 and CDR2 from the germline V gene are SGHAT and FQNNGV. There are 14 residues in the CDR3. The CDR3 DNA reads as TGTGCCAGCAGCTTAGTGGGCGGACCCTACGAGCAGTACTTC. This sequence encodes CASSLVGGPYEQYF.

The chain joins TRBV12-5 to TRBJ1-6, with a tentative D call TRBD1 (5 bases). Germline V gives CDR1 LGHNT, CDR2 FRNRAP. This CDR3 has 13 amino acids. Trimming took 7 bases from V and 7 from J, leaving 11 bases between them. The CDR3 coding sequence is TGTGCTAGTGCCTGGGGGGAAAATTCACCCCTCCACTTT. As protein: CASAWGENSPLHF.

The chain uses TRBV2 and TRBJ1-2; 7 bases line up with TRBD1. Germline assignment: CDR1 SNHLY and CDR2 FYNNEI. V trimming: 7 bases; J trimming: 4 bases; junction bases outside the gene matches: 6. This CDR3 is built from 13 residues. The CDR3 DNA follows: TGTGCCAGCAACTCCGGACAGGTCTATGGCTACACCTTC. Encoded protein: CASNSGQVYGYTF.

The chain links TRBV18 to TRBJ1-5; D is possibly TRBD1 (6 bases). Trimming left V 4 bases short and J 5 bases short, with 15 bases between. The CDR3 loop spans 15 amino acids. Germline V gene sequence: CDR1 KGHSH, CDR2 LQKENI. The CDR3 sequence is CASSLQMGGDQPQHF. The CDR3 region has the DNA TGTGCCAGCTCACTACAAATGGGGGGCGATCAGCCCCAGCATTTT.

J is TRBJ2-5 and V is TRBV7-2, with 8 nucleotides matching TRBD2. V trimming: 4 bases; J trimming: 7 bases; junction bases outside the gene matches: 11. The germline CDR1 and CDR2 sequences are SGHTA and FQGNSA. This CDR3 has 15 amino acids. The DNA of the CDR3 is TGTGCCAGCAGCTCCCGAGCGGGGGCCGAAGGGACCCAGTACTTC. It specifies CASSSRAGAEGTQYF.

There are a few counts of this clone. The chain has TRBV18 and TRBJ2-7; either TRBD1 or TRBD2 may supply D (5 bases each). The CDR3 has 14 amino acids. The germline CDR1 and CDR2 sequences are KGHSH and LQKENI. V was pared by 3 bases and J by 2 bases, with 11 bases between. The CDR3 bases are TGTGCCAGCTCACCGCCGGGACCAACCTACGAGCAGTACTTC. This encodes CASSPPGPTYEQYF.

The chain uses TRBV11-3 and TRBJ2-2; 10 bases are shared with TRBD1. V was pared by 0 bases and J by 5 bases, with 6 bases of the junction left unmatched. The CDR3 runs 17 residues. The germline gives CDR1 SGHNT, CDR2 YENEEA. CDR3: CASSLETGTGETGELFF. The CDR3 coding sequence is TGTGCCAGCAGCTTAGAGACCGGGACAGGGGAAACCGGGGAGCTGTTTTTT.

The rearrangement joins TRBV6-4 to TRBJ2-1; D perhaps matches TRBD2 (6 bases). The CDR3 contains 16 residues. Trimming left V 4 bases short and J 3 bases short, with 16 bases between. The germline V gene encodes CDR1 MRHNA and CDR2 SNTAGT. CDR3 DNA: TGTGCCAGCAGTGCGTCTAGCGTCCCTTACTACAATGAGCAGTTCTTC. This codes for CASSASSVPYYNEQFF.

V gene TRBV15 combines with J gene TRBJ1-2; D remains unclear. The ends were cut back, 0 bases at V and 8 bases at J, with 7 bases in the middle. Germline assignment: CDR1 LNHNV and CDR2 YYDKDF (reference sequence). This CDR3 comprises 12 residues. The CDR3 protein is CATSRDRRGYTF. The CDR3 DNA follows: TGTGCCACCAGCAGAGATCGGCGGGGCTACACCTTC.

The chain joins TRBV2 to TRBJ1-2; 7 bases are a match to TRBD1. CDR1 and CDR2 (germline): SNHLY, FYNNEI. The V and J ends lost 3 bases and 5 bases, in that order; junction bases with no gene match: 12. This CDR3 region has 16 residues. CDR3 DNA: TGTGCCAGCAGTGAGCGGGACAGCGCCTTTCCTTATGGCTACACCTTC. This gives the protein CASSERDSAFPYGYTF.

Here the CDR3 DNA reads TGCGCCAGCAGCTTCCAACTAGCGGGGGGCCACAATGAGCAGTTCTTC. Protein product: CASSFQLAGGHNEQFF. The J gene is TRBJ2-1, the V gene TRBV5-1, with 12 bases identical to TRBD2. There are 16 residues in the CDR3. CDR1 and CDR2 (germline): SGHRS, YFSETQ. V gave up 2 bases and J gave up 5 bases; unmatched junction bases: 5.

The V call is TRBV4-1, the J call TRBJ1-5; weak D call: TRBD1 (5 bases). CDR1 is MGHRA and CDR2 is YSYEKL in the germline V gene. Trimming shortened V by 0 bases and J by 6 bases, and 18 bases separated the two germline ends. The CDR3 loop spans 17 amino acids. CDR3 nucleotide sequence: TGCGCCAGCAGCCAAGATCTGCCAGGGAATTTAGGTCAGCCCCAGCATTTT. This sequence encodes CASSQDLPGNLGQPQHF.

The chain couples TRBV19 to TRBJ2-7, with TRBD2 matching over 11 bases. Trimming at V came to 5 bases and at J to 0 bases, leaving 12 bases not matched to a gene. The CDR3 contains 18 residues. CDR1 is LNHDA, CDR2 SQIVND, per germline (reference sequence). CDR3 amino acids: CASSDPSGGSSTSYEQYF. The CDR3 nucleotides read TGTGCCAGTAGTGACCCTAGCGGGGGGTCTTCTACCTCCTACGAGCAGTACTTC. The full variable domain, completed using reference TRBV19 and TRBJ2-7, is DGGITQSPKYLFRKEGQNVTLSCEQNLNHDAMYWYRQDPGQGLRLIYYSQIVNDFQKGDIAEGYSVSREKKESFPLTVTSAQKNPTAFYLCASSDPSGGSSTSYEQYFGPGTRLTVT.

This clone was seen once. The chain employs TRBV11-3 and TRBJ1-1, with D tentatively TRBD1 (5 bases). With 1 base removed from V and 0 bases from J, the gap between germline ends came to 9 bases. CDR3 length: 15 residues. Germline lookup yields CDR1 SGHNT and CDR2 YENEEA. The CDR3 region has the DNA TGTGCCAGCAGCTTAGTAGGCAGGGTGAACACTGAAGCTTTCTTT. It encodes CASSLVGRVNTEAFF.

The chain couples TRBV6-5 to TRBJ1-1; D call uncertain. The ends were cut back, 2 bases at V and 6 bases at J, with 10 bases in the middle. The germline CDR1 and CDR2 sequences are MNHEY and SVGAGI. The CDR3 consists of 13 residues. The CDR3 DNA is TGTGCCAGCAGTTACATCGAAAGGGCTGAAGCTTTCTTT. Its protein is CASSYIERAEAFF.

The chain links TRBV29-1 to TRBJ2-7, with 8 nucleotides matching TRBD1. Trimming took 5 bases from V and 1 from J; bases not matched to a gene: 7. There are 14 residues in the CDR3. Per the germline V gene, CDR1 is SQVTM and CDR2 is ANQGSEA. CDR3 coding DNA: TGCAGCGTTAAACAGGGGGAATTTTCCTACGAGCAGTACTTC. Amino acid sequence: CSVKQGEFSYEQYF.

V is TRBV5-1 and J is TRBJ1-2; D is possibly TRBD1 (5 bases). The CDR3 is 14 residues long. V lost 4 bases and J lost 8, with 18 bases in between. Germline assignment: CDR1 SGHRS and CDR2 YFSETQ. CDR3 residues: CASSERESGGGYTF. The CDR3 bases are TGCGCCAGCAGCGAAAGGGAGTCCGGGGGAGGCTACACCTTC.

The genes are TRBV30 and TRBJ1-1; D unresolved. The CDR3 spans 12 residues. The ends were cut back, 6 bases at V and 1 base at J, with 9 bases in the middle. Germline V lookup: CDR1 GTSNPN, CDR2 SVGIG (reference sequence). Here the CDR3 DNA reads TGTGCCTGTTTGGTTCGGAACACTGAAGCTTTCTTT. Its translation is CACLVRNTEAFF.

This chain connects TRBV21-1 to TRBJ1-5; the D call in the table, TRBD1, was not verified against the DNA. TRBV21-1 is designated a pseudogene. The CDR3 runs to 15 residues. The CDR3 loop is CASSRGGQGTQPQHF. For the CDR3, the DNA is TGTGCCAGCAGCCGTGGAGGACAGGGTACTCAGCCCCAGCATTTT.

With regard to this clone: One end of the junction fails to match germline, which may point to a read error. The chain is built from TRBV11-2 and TRBJ1-1; D perhaps matches TRBD1 (5 bases). The CDR3 runs to 13 residues. The V gene's germline CDR1 is SGHAT and CDR2 FQNNGV. The CDR3 coding sequence is TGTGCCAGCAGTCTCCTAGGGGAGCTTGAAGCTCTCTTT. It specifies CASSLLGELEALF.

This chain uses TRBV6-4 with TRBJ2-3; D perhaps matches TRBD2 (6 bases). Germline loops: CDR1 MRHNA, CDR2 SNTAGT. The ends were cut back, 8 bases at V and 2 bases at J, with 14 bases in the middle. This CDR3 has 14 amino acids. As DNA, the CDR3 is TGTGCCAGCGGTACGGGGGTGAACACAGATACGCAGTATTTT. Translation: CASGTGVNTDTQYF.

The DNA for the CDR3 is TGTGCCAGCAGCCAAGACAGGGCGGGGGAGACCCAGTACTTC. Protein product: CASSQDRAGETQYF. The rearrangement uses TRBV4-2 and TRBJ2-5; D may be TRBD2 (6 bases). Germline-derived CDR1 and CDR2 are LGHNA and YNFKEQ. The CDR3 spans 14 residues. V lost 0 bases to trimming and J lost 5 bases, with 10 bases between them.

The CDR3 sequence is CAWGADTQYF. CDR3 nucleotide sequence: TGTGCCTGGGGGGCAGATACGCAGTATTTT. J is TRBJ2-3 and V is TRBV30, with unresolved D. The CDR3 has 10 residues. Germline V gives CDR1 GTSNPN, CDR2 SVGIG (reference sequence). V lost 5 bases to trimming and J lost 4 bases, with 4 bases between them.